This TCR beta chain was sequenced for a study of shared clonotypes between healthy human individuals. Study in general: Each donor had three CD4 naive, three CD4 memory, two CD8 naive and one CD8 memory plate.

The CDR3 spans 11 residues. The V end was cut by 4 bases, the J end by 9 bases, with 7 bases between. Looked up from germline, CDR1 is ENHRY and CDR2 is SYGVKD. Sequencing used immunoSEQ multiplex PCR; TCRdb keeps in-frame clones, though not all of them. The table lists approximately 2,000,000 clones, around 92% of them singletons. The sample taken for sequencing was naive CD4+ T cells from PBMCs. Subset denoted: CD45RA+ positively selected. V and J are TRBV10-3 and TRBJ2-1; D gene unclear. The clonotype was recovered from a man aged 18 to 30 in good health. Some clones in this sample may be carry-over from other donors' samples. CDR3 protein: CAISGEVEQFF. The CDR3 DNA is TGTGCCATCAGTGGAGAAGTTGAGCAGTTCTTC.